This entry is about one T cell receptor (beta chain). The antigen remains undetermined. CDR1 is MNHEY, CDR2 SVGAGI, per germline. Trimming at V came to 4 bases and at J to 6 bases, leaving 8 bases not matched to a gene. There are 14 residues in the CDR3. This PCR relied on a set of 60 Vbeta primers and 13 Jbeta primers. Sequenced by immunoSEQ multiplex PCR; TCRdb stores in-frame clones only, minus some. This table holds 110,000 or so clones, about 70% found once. The data belong to a study of cytomegalovirus exposure and HLA in healthy donors. Study-level points and caveats: In a later analysis, TCR beta V- and J-gene trimming was associated with a missense DCLRE1C variant.

This TCR was sampled from a man aged 25-45 years in good health and CMV-seronegative. The V gene is TRBV6-5, the J gene TRBJ1-1; 7 nucleotides line up with TRBD1. The sample was PBMCs. The CDR3 region is CASSWIGGASEAFF. The CDR3 DNA is TGTGCCAGCAGTTGGATAGGGGGCGCCTCTGAAGCTTTCTTT.